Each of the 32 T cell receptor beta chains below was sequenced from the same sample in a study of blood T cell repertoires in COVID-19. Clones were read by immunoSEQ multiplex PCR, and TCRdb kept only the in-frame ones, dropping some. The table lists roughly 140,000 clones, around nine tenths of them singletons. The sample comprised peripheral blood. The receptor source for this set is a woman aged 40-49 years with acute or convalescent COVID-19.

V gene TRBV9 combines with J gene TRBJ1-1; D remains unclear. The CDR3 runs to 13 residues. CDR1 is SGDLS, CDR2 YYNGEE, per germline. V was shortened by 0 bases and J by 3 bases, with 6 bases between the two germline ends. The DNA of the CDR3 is TGTGCCAGCAGCGTAGGTTCGGACACTGAAGCTTTCTTT. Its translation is CASSVGSDTEAFF.

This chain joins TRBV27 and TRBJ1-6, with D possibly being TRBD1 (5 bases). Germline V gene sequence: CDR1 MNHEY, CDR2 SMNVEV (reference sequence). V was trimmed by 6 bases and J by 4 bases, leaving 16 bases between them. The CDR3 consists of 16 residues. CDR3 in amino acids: CASSQDSPGYNSPLHF. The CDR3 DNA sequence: TGTGCCAGCAGCCAAGACAGTCCTGGATATAATTCACCCCTCCACTTT.

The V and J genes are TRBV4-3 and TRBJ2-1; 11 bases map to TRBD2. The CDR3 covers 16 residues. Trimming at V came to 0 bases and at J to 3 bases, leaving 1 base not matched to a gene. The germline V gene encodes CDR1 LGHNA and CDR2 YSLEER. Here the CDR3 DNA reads TGCGCCAGCAGCCAAGATGGGACTAGCGGCTACAATGAGCAGTTCTTC. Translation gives CASSQDGTSGYNEQFF.

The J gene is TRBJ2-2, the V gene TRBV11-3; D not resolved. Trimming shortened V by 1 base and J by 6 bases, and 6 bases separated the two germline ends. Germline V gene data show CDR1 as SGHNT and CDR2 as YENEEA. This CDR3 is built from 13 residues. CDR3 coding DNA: TGTGCCAGCAGCTTAGCAGTTGCCGGGGAGCTGTTTTTT. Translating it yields CASSLAVAGELFF.

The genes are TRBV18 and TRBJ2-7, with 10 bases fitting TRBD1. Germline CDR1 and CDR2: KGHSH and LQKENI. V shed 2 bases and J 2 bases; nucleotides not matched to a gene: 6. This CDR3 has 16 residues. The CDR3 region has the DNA TGTGCCAGCTCACCAATATCGGGACAGGGGCCCTACGAGCAGTACTTC. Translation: CASSPISGQGPYEQYF. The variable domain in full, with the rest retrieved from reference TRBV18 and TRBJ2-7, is NAGVMQNPRHLVRRRGQEARLRCSPMKGHSHVYWYRQLPEEGLKFMVYLQKENIIDESGMPKERFSAEFPKEGPSILRIQQVVRGDSAAYFCASSPISGQGPYEQYFGPGTRLTVT.

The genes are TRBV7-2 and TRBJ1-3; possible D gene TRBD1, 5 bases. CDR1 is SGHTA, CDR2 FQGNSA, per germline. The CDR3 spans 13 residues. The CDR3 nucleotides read TGTGCGGGGGGAGACTTCTCTGGAAACACCATATATTTT. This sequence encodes CAGGDFSGNTIYF.

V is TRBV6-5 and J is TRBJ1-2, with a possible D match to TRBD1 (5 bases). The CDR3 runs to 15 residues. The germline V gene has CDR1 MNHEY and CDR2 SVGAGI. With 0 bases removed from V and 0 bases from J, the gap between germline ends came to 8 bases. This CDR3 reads CASSYSGLTNYGYTF. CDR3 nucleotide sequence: TGTGCCAGCAGTTACTCGGGGCTCACTAACTATGGCTACACCTTC.

CDR3 nucleotides: TGCGCCAGCAGCTTAGACAGCCGCGGGACGGGCTACACCTTC. This codes for CASSLDSRGTGYTF. The chain carries TRBV5-1 and TRBJ1-2; weak D call: TRBD1 (5 bases). Germline V gene data show CDR1 as SGHRS and CDR2 as YFSETQ. The CDR3 is 14 residues long. Trimming pared 2 bases from V and 8 bases from J, leaving 16 bases between.

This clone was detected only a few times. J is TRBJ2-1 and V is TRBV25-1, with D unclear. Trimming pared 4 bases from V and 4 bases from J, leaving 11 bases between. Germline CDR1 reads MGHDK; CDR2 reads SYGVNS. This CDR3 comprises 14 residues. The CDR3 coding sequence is TGTGCCAGCAGTGGGGCTGGCGATTACAATGAGCAGTTCTTC. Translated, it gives CASSGAGDYNEQFF.

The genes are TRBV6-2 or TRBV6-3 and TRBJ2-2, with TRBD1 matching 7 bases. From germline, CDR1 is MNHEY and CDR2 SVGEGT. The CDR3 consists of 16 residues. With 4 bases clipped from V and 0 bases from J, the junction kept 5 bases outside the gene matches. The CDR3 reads CASSFTGVANTGELFF. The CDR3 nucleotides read TGTGCCAGCAGTTTTACAGGGGTCGCGAACACCGGGGAGCTGTTTTTT.

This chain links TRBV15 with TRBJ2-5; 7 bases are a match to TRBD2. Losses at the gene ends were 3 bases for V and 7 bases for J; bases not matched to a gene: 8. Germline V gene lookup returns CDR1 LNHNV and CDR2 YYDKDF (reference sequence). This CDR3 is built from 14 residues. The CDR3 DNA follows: TGTGCCACCAGCAGGTTACTAGCGCGGGGGACCCAGTACTTC. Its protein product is CATSRLLARGTQYF. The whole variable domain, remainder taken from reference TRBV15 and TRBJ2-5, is DAMVIQNPRYQVTQFGKPVTLSCSQTLNHNVMYWYQQKSSQAPKLLFHYYDKDFNNEADTPDNFQSRRPNTSFCFLDIRSPGLGDTAMYLCATSRLLARGTQYFGPGTRLLVL.

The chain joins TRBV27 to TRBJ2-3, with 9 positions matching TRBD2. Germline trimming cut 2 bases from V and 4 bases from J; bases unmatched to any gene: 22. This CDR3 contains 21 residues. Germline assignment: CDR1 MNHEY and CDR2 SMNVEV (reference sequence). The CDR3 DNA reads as TGTGCCAGCAGTTTAACGGGGCCTGCGGAACTGGCGGGGGGGCGAGCAGATACGCAGTATTTT. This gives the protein CASSLTGPAELAGGRADTQYF.

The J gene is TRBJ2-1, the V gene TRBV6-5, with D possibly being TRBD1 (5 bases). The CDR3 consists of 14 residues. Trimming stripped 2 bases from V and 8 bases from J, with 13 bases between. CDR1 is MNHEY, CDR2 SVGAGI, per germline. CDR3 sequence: CASSYDRFGDEQFF. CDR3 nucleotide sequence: TGTGCCAGCAGTTACGACAGATTTGGGGATGAGCAGTTCTTC.

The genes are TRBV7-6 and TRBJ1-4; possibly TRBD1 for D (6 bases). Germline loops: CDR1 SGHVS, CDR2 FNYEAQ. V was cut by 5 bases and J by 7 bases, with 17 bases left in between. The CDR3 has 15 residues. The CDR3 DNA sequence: TGTGCCAGCAGCCTCCTTAGGGGGGGAGGTGAAAAACTGTTTTTT. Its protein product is CASSLLRGGGEKLFF.

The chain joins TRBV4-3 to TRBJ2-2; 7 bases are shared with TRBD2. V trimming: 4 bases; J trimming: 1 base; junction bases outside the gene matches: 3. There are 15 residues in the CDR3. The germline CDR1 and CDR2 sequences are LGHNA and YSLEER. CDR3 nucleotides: TGCGCCAGCAGCCCCCTAGCGGAGAACACCGGGGAGCTGTTTTTT. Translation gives CASSPLAENTGELFF.

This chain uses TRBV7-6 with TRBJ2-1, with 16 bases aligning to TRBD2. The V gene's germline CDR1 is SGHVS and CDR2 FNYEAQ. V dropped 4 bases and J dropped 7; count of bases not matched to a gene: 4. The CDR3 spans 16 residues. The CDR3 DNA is TGTGCCAGCAGCTCTCCGGGACTAGCGGGAGGGAATGAGCAGTTCTTC. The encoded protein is CASSSPGLAGGNEQFF.

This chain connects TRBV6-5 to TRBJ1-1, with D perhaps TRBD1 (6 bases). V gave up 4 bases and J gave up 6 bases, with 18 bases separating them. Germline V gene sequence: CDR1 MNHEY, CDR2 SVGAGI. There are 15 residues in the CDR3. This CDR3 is CASSSPGTPSAEAFF. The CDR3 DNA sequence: TGTGCCAGCAGTTCCCCCGGGACACCGAGCGCTGAAGCTTTCTTT.

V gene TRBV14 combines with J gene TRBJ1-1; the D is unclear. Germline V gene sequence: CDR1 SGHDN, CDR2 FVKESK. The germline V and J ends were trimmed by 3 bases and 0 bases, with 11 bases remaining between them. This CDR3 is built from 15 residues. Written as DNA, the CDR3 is TGTGCCAGCAGCCATTGGCGGGGAATGAACACTGAAGCTTTCTTT. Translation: CASSHWRGMNTEAFF.

The CDR3 nucleotides are TGTGCCACCGCGGAGGACACAGATACGCAGTATTTT. This sequence encodes CATAEDTDTQYF. V usage is TRBV24-1 and J usage is TRBJ2-3, with a tentative D call TRBD2 (5 bases). V lost 9 bases, J lost 2 bases, and 8 bases lay in between. The CDR3 contains 12 residues. From germline, CDR1 is KGHDR and CDR2 SFDVKD.

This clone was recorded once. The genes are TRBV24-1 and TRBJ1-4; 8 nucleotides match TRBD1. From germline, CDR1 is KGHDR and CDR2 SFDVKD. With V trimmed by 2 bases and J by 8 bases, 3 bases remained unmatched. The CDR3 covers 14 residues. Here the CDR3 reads CATSDSGGGEKLFF. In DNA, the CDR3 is TGTGCCACCAGTGATTCAGGGGGCGGCGAAAAACTGTTTTTT.

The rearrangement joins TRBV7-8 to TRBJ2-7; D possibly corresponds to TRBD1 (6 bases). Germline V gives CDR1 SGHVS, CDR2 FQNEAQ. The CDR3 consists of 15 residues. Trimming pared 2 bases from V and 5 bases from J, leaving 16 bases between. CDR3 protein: CASSLRLQGVNEQYF. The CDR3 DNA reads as TGTGCCAGCAGCTTAAGGTTACAGGGAGTCAACGAGCAGTACTTC.

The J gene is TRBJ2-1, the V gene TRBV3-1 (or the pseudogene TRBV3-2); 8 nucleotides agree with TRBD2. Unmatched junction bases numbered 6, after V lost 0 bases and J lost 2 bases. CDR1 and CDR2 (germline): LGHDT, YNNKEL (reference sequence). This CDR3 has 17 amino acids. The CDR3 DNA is TGTGCCAGCAGCCAAGATCCCTTAGCGGGAACCTACAATGAGCAGTTCTTC. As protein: CASSQDPLAGTYNEQFF.

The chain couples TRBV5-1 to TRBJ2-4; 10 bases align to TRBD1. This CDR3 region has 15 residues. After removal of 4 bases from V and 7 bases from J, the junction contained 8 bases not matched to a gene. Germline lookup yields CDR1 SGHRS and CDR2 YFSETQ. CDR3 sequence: CASSPGTGADNIQYF. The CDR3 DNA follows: TGCGCCAGCAGCCCTGGGACAGGGGCAGATAACATTCAGTACTTC.

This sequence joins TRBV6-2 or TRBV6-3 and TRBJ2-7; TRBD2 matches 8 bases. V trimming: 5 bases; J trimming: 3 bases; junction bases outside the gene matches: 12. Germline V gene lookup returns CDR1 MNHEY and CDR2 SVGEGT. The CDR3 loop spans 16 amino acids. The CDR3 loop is CASSPTSARGLYEQYF. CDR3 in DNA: TGTGCCAGCAGTCCGACTAGCGCTAGAGGCCTCTACGAGCAGTACTTC.

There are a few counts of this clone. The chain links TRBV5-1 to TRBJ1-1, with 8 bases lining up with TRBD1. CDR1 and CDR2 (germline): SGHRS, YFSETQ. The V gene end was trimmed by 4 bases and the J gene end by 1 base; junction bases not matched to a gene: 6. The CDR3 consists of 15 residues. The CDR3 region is CASSPRTGRNTEAFF. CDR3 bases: TGCGCCAGCAGCCCACGGACAGGGAGGAACACTGAAGCTTTCTTT.

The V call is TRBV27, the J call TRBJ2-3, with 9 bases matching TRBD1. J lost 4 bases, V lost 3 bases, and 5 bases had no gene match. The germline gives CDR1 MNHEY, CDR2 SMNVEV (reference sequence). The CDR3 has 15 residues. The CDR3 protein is CASSFTWTGADTQYF. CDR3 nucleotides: TGTGCCAGCAGTTTCACCTGGACAGGGGCAGATACGCAGTATTTT.

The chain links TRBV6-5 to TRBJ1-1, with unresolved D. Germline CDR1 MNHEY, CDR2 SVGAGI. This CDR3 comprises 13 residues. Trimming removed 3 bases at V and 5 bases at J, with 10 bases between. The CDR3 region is CASSYGGDTEAFF. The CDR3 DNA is TGTGCCAGCAGTTATGGCGGGGATACTGAAGCTTTCTTT.

CDR3 coding DNA: TGTGCCAGCAGTGATTCGACTAGCGGCTCCTACGAGCAGTACTTC. Protein: CASSDSTSGSYEQYF. The J gene is TRBJ2-7, the V gene TRBV6-1, with 9 positions matching TRBD2. There are 15 residues in the CDR3. Germline V gene data show CDR1 as MNHNS and CDR2 as SASEGT. V lost 3 bases and J lost 0; bases outside the gene matches: 3.

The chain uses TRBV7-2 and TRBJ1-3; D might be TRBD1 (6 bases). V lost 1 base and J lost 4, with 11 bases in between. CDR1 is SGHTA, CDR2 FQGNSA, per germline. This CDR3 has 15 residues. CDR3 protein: CASSLGTGPGNTIYF. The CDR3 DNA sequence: TGTGCCAGCAGCTTAGGAACAGGGCCGGGAAACACCATATATTTT.

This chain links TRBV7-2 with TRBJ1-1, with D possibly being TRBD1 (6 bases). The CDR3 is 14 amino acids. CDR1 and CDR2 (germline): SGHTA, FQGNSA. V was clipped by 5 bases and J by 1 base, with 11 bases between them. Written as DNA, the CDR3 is TGTGCCAGCAGCCCCCAGGGGAAGAACACTGAAGCTTTCTTT. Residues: CASSPQGKNTEAFF.

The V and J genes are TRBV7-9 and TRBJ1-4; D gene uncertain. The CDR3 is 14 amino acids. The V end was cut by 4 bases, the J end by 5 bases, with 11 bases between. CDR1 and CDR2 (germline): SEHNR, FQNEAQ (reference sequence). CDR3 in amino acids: CASSWPQINEKLFF. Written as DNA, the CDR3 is TGTGCCAGCAGCTGGCCGCAGATCAATGAAAAACTGTTTTTT.

The CDR3 loop reads CASSLLERGRKYNEQFF. CDR3 DNA: TGTGCCAGCAGCCTCCTAGAGCGGGGGCGAAAATACAATGAGCAGTTCTTC. The J gene is TRBJ2-1, the V gene TRBV3-1 (or the pseudogene TRBV3-2), with TRBD2 identical over 8 bases. CDR3 length equals 17 residues. Trimming at V came to 4 bases and at J to 4 bases, leaving 12 bases not matched to a gene. Germline loops: CDR1 LGHDT, CDR2 YNNKEL (reference sequence).